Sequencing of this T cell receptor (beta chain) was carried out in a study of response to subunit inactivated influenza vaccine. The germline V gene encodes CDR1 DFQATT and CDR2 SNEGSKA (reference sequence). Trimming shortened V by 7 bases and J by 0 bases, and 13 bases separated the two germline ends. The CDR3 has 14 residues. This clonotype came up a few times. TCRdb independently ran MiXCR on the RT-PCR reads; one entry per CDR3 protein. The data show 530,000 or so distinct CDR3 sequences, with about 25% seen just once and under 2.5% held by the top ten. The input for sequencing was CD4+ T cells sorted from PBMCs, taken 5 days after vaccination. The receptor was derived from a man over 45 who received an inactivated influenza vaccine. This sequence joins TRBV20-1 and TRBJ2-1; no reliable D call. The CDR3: CSVREGISYNEQFF. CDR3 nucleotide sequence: TGCAGTGTAAGGGAAGGGATCTCCTACAATGAGCAGTTCTTC.